Below, 18 T cell receptor beta chains from the same sample are listed, as sequenced in a study of blood T cell repertoires in COVID-19. Method: immunoSEQ multiplex PCR; TCRdb's copy keeps in-frame clones and lacks some. The profile shows approximately 160,000 clones, approximately 80% of them singletons. Sequencing was carried out using peripheral blood. The receptor set was obtained from a man between 65 and 85 years old who had recovered from COVID-19.

The V gene is TRBV9, the J gene TRBJ2-1; TRBD2 aligns across 8 bases. J gave up 5 bases and V 8 bases, and 6 bases lay outside the gene matches. CDR1 SGDLS and CDR2 YYNGEE come from the germline V gene. This CDR3 comprises 13 residues. This CDR3 reads CASGSGMHNEQFF. The CDR3, as DNA: TGTGCCAGTGGTAGCGGGATGCACAATGAGCAGTTCTTC.

The V gene is TRBV7-9, the J gene TRBJ2-1; TRBD1 aligns across 9 bases. J lost 6 bases, V lost 5 bases, and 14 bases had no gene match. The CDR3 sequence is 17 residues long. Germline V gives CDR1 SEHNR, CDR2 FQNEAQ (reference sequence). Written as DNA, the CDR3 is TGTGCCAGCAGCCCGATGGGCGGACAGGGGTTGGGCAATGAGCAGTTCTTC. Protein product: CASSPMGGQGLGNEQFF.

Comment on this clone: Other DNA sequences in the sample encode the same CDR3. J is TRBJ2-3 and V is TRBV5-1; 7 nucleotides agree with TRBD1. The CDR3 sequence is 16 residues long. Germline lookup yields CDR1 SGHRS and CDR2 YFSETQ. The trim removed 0 bases at V and 0 bases at J, leaving 4 bases unmatched. The CDR3, as DNA: TGCGCCAGCAGCTTGGGACAGGGCCCTAGCACAGATACGCAGTATTTT. Its protein is CASSLGQGPSTDTQYF. The whole variable domain, filled in from reference TRBV5-1 and TRBJ2-3, reads KAGVTQTPRYLIKTRGQQVTLSCSPISGHRSVSWYQQTPGQGLQFLFEYFSETQRNKGNFPGRFSGRQFSNSRSEMNVSTLELGDSALYLCASSLGQGPSTDTQYFGPGTRLTVL.

The gene calls are TRBV28 and TRBJ2-7, with 7 bases identical to TRBD1. The CDR3 covers 13 residues. J was trimmed by 3 bases and V by 4 bases; bases with no gene match: 3. The germline gives CDR1 MDHEN, CDR2 SYDVKM. The CDR3 here is CASSSGQSYEQYF. Written as DNA, the CDR3 is TGTGCCAGCAGTTCGGGACAGAGCTACGAGCAGTACTTC.

This chain joins TRBV19 and TRBJ2-1; tentatively, D is TRBD2 (5 bases). Trimming took off 7 bases at V and 3 bases at J, with 16 bases between the two ends. Germline CDR1 reads LNHDA; CDR2 reads SQIVND (reference sequence). The CDR3 contains 15 residues. The CDR3 DNA follows: TGTGCCAGTAAGGACTTGGACCGCTACTACAATGAGCAGTTCTTC. This sequence encodes CASKDLDRYYNEQFF.

This CDR3 reads CATSKMRQPNEKLFF. The CDR3 DNA sequence: TGTGCCACCAGCAAAATGAGGCAGCCTAATGAAAAACTGTTTTTT. The rearrangement uses TRBV15 and TRBJ1-4, with no clear D. There are 15 residues in the CDR3. The V end lost 4 bases, the J end lost 3 bases, and 12 bases lay between the germline ends. Germline CDR1 is LNHNV and CDR2 is YYDKDF (reference sequence).

The chain combines TRBV29-1 with TRBJ2-1; 7 bases are a match to TRBD2. The CDR3 covers 15 residues. The trim removed 6 bases at V and 0 bases at J, leaving 8 bases unmatched. Germline V gene data show CDR1 as SQVTM and CDR2 as ANQGSEA. The CDR3 region is CSVPSGTSSYNEQFF. The DNA of the CDR3 is TGCAGCGTCCCGAGCGGGACCTCCTCCTACAATGAGCAGTTCTTC.

This clone was detected once. The rearrangement uses TRBV2 and TRBJ2-1; 8 positions match TRBD2. The V gene end was trimmed by 6 bases and the J gene end by 10 bases; junction bases not matched to a gene: 11. Germline V gene lookup returns CDR1 SNHLY and CDR2 FYNNEI. This CDR3 comprises 14 residues. CDR3 bases: TGTGCCAGCAGCGTCGGGACTAGATATTTGGAGCAGTTCTTC. Its translation: CASSVGTRYLEQFF.

The chain couples TRBV6-9 to TRBJ2-5, with 11 positions matching TRBD2. CDR1 and CDR2 from the germline V gene are MNHGY and SVAAGI. The CDR3 totals 18 residues. Trimming cost V 10 bases and J 3 bases; bases outside gene matches: 19. CDR3 in amino acids: CAMLPVSSGRLTKETQYF. In DNA, the CDR3 is TGTGCCATGCTACCCGTTTCTAGCGGGAGGCTCACAAAAGAGACCCAGTACTTC.

The chain is built from TRBV6-1 and TRBJ2-6; TRBD1 matches 10 bases. The CDR3 runs to 18 residues. Germline assignment: CDR1 MNHNS and CDR2 SASEGT. The V gene end was trimmed by 1 base and the J gene end by 2 bases; junction bases not matched to a gene: 5. The CDR3 loop reads CASSEVRQGAAGANVLTF. CDR3 bases: TGTGCCAGCAGTGAAGTGCGACAGGGGGCCGCTGGGGCCAACGTCCTGACTTTC.

This chain links TRBV7-9 with TRBJ2-7; 10 bases map to TRBD2. This CDR3 contains 15 residues. From germline, CDR1 is SEHNR and CDR2 FQNEAQ (reference sequence). The J segment lost 6 bases and the V segment lost 5 bases, leaving 10 bases of the junction unmatched. The CDR3 bases are TGTGCCAGCAGCCCGAGGCTAGCGGGAGTTCCCGAGCAGTACTTC. Translation: CASSPRLAGVPEQYF.

V is TRBV12-3 or TRBV12-4 and J is TRBJ1-2; D remains ambiguous. The CDR3 runs to 13 residues. The V end lost 4 bases, the J end lost 5 bases, and 11 bases lay between the germline ends. The CDR3 region is CASSSTWQYGYTF. In DNA, the CDR3 is TGTGCCAGCAGTTCCACATGGCAGTATGGCTACACCTTC.

The chain is built from TRBV23-1 and TRBJ2-7; no clear D gene. TRBV23-1 carries the ORF label, with uncertain function. This CDR3 contains 13 residues. V was clipped by 2 bases and J by 0 bases, with 5 bases between them. CDR3 coding DNA: TGCGCCAGCAGTCAAACATTCTCCTACGAGCAGTACTTC. This sequence encodes CASSQTFSYEQYF.

This sequence joins TRBV5-4 and TRBJ2-7; no reliable D call. The CDR3 is made up of 14 amino acids. Trimming pared 0 bases from V and 0 bases from J, leaving 7 bases between. Germline V gene data show CDR1 as SGHNT and CDR2 as YYREEE (reference sequence). CDR3 DNA sequence: TGTGCCAGCAGCTTGGGACTGAACTCCTACGAGCAGTACTTC. Residues: CASSLGLNSYEQYF.

The genes are TRBV19 and TRBJ2-1; TRBD1 matches 7 bases. Germline CDR1 and CDR2: LNHDA and SQIVND (reference sequence). The CDR3 is made up of 16 amino acids. The trim removed 5 bases at V and 8 bases at J, leaving 15 bases unmatched. For the CDR3, the DNA is TGTGCCAGTAGTGGTTGGGAGACAGGGAGCACCCATGAGCAGTTCTTC. Translating it yields CASSGWETGSTHEQFF.

The chain recombines TRBV15 with TRBJ1-4, with D maybe TRBD1 (5 bases). Between the trimmed V and J ends, which lost 3 bases and 5 bases, there was a span of 16 bases. From germline, CDR1 is LNHNV and CDR2 YYDKDF (reference sequence). This CDR3 comprises 16 residues. The CDR3 region is CATSRGGVGENEKLFF. The CDR3 DNA reads TGTGCCACCAGCAGGGGGGGGGTTGGCGAGAATGAAAAACTGTTTTTT.

The J gene is TRBJ2-3, the V gene TRBV7-9, with 11 bases lining up with TRBD2. Germline CDR1 reads SEHNR; CDR2 reads FQNEAQ (reference sequence). Trimming at V came to 5 bases and at J to 6 bases, leaving 7 bases not matched to a gene. This CDR3 contains 15 residues. Written as DNA, the CDR3 is TGTGCCAGCAGCCCGACTAGCGGGGTCTCGGATACGCAGTATTTT. It codes for CASSPTSGVSDTQYF.

This chain connects TRBV30 to TRBJ2-7; 8 nucleotides match TRBD2. V lost 3 bases and J lost 2; bases outside the gene matches: 6. This CDR3 comprises 14 residues. Per the germline V gene, CDR1 is GTSNPN and CDR2 is SVGIG (reference sequence). CDR3: CAWSLAGGTYEQYF. The CDR3 DNA is TGTGCCTGGAGCCTGGCGGGAGGAACCTACGAGCAGTACTTC.